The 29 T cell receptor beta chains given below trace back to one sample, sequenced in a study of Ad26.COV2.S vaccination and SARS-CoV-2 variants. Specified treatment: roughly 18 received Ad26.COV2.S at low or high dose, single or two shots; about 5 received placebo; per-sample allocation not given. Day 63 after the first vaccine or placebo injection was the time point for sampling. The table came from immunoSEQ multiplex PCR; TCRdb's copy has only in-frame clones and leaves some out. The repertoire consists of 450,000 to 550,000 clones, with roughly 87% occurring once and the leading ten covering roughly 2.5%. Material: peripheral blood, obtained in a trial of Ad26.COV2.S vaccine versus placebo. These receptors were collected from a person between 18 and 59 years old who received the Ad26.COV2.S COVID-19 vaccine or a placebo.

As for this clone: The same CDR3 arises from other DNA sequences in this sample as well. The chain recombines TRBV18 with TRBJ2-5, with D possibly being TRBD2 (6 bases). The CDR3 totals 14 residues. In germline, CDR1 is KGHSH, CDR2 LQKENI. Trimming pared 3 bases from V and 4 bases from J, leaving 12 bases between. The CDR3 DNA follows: TGTGCCAGCTCACCTAGCGGAGGAGGAGAGACCCAGTACTTC. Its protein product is CASSPSGGGETQYF.

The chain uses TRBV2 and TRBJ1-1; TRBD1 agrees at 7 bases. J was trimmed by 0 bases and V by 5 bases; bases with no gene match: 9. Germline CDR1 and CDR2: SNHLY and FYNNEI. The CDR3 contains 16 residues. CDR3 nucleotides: TGTGCCAGCAGTTCTAGGGGGCCCCCTATGAACACTGAAGCTTTCTTT. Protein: CASSSRGPPMNTEAFF.

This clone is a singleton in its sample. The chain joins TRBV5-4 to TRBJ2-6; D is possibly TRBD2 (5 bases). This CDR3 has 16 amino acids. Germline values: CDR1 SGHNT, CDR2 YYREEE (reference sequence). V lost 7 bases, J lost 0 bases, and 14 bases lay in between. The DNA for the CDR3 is TGTGCCAGCGGAAAGGACTCCCGCTCTGGGGCCAACGTCCTGACTTTC. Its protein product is CASGKDSRSGANVLTF.

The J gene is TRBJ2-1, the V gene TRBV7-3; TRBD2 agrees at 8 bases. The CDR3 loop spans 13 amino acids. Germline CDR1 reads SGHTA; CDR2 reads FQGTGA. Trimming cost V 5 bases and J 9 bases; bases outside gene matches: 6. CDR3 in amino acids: CASSPPGGAEQFF. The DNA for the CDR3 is TGTGCCAGCAGCCCCCCCGGGGGGGCTGAGCAGTTCTTC.

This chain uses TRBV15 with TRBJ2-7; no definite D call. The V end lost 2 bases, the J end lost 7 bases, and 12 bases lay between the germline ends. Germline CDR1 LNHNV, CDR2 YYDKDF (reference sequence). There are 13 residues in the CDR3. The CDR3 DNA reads TGTGCCACCAGCAGATCTCCTCTACCAGAGCAGTACGTC. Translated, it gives CATSRSPLPEQYV.

CDR3: CAITSGHESYTF. The CDR3 coding sequence is TGTGCCATCACGTCCGGGCACGAAAGCTACACCTTC. The chain couples TRBV10-3 to TRBJ1-2; D uncertain. Germline V gene data show CDR1 as ENHRY and CDR2 as SYGVKD. This CDR3 region has 12 residues. Trimming removed 7 bases from V and 9 bases from J, with 15 bases in between.

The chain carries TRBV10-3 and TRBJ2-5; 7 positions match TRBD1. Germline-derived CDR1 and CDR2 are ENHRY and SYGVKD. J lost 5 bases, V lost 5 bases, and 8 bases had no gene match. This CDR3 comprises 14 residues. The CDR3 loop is CAISRTGRGETQYF. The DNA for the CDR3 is TGTGCCATCAGTCGGACAGGCCGAGGGGAGACCCAGTACTTC.

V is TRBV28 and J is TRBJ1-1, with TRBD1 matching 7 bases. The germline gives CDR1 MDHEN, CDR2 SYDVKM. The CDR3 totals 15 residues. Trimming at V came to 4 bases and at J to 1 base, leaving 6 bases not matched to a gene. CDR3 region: CASSSPRTGNTEAFF. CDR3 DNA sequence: TGTGCCAGCAGTTCCCCCAGGACAGGGAACACTGAAGCTTTCTTT. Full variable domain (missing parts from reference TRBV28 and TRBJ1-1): DVKVTQSSRYLVKRTGEKVFLECVQDMDHENMFWYRQDPGLGLRLIYFSYDVKMKEKGDIPEGYSVSREKKERFSLILESASTNQTSMYLCASSSPRTGNTEAFFGQGTRLTVV.

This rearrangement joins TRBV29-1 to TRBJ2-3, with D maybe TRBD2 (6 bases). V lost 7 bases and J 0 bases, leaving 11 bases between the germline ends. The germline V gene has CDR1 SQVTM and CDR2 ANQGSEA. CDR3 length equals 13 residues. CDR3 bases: TGCAGCGCCGGGGGTGGAAGCACAGATACGCAGTATTTT. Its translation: CSAGGGSTDTQYF.

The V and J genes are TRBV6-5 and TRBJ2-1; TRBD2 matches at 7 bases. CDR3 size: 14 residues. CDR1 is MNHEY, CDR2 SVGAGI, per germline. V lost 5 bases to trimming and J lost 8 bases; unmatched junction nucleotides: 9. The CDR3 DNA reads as TGTGCCAGCAGTAGTGGGGGGAGGGGATATGAGCAGTTCTTC. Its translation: CASSSGGRGYEQFF.

This CDR3 is CASRPLSGGQPQHF. The CDR3 bases are TGTGCCAGCAGACCCCTCTCGGGGGGGCAGCCCCAGCATTTT. V usage is TRBV28 and J usage is TRBJ1-5; D is possibly TRBD1 (5 bases). The CDR3 extends over 14 amino acids. Per the germline V gene, CDR1 is MDHEN and CDR2 is SYDVKM. Trimming removed 6 bases from V and 7 bases from J, with 16 bases in between.

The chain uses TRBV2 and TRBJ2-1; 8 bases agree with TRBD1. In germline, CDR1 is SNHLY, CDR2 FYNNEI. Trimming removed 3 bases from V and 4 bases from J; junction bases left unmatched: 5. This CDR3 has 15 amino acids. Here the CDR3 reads CASSDQGQVYNEQFF. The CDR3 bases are TGTGCCAGCAGTGACCAGGGACAGGTGTACAATGAGCAGTTCTTC.

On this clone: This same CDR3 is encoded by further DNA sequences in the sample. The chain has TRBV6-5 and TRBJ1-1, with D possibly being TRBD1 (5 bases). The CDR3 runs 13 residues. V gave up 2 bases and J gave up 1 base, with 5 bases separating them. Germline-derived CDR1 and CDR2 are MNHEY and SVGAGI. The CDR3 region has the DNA TGTGCCAGCAGTTACGACAGGAACACTGAAGCTTTCTTT. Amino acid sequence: CASSYDRNTEAFF.

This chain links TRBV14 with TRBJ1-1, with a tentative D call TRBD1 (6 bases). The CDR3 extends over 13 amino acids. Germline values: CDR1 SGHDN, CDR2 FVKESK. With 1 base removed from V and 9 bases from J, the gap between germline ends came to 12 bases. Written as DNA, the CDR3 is TGTGCCAGCAGCCAAGTTAGTACAGGGAAAGCTTTCTTT. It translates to CASSQVSTGKAFF.

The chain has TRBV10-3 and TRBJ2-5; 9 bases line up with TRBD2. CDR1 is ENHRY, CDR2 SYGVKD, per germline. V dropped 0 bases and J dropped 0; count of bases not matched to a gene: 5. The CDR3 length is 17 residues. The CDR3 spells CAISESREGVHQETQYF. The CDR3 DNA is TGTGCCATCAGTGAGTCGCGGGAGGGGGTACACCAAGAGACCCAGTACTTC.

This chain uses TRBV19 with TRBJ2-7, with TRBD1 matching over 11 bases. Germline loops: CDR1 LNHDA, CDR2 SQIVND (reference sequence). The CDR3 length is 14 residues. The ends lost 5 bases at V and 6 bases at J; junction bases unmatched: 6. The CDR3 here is CASSVAGTGGEQYF. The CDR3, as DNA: TGTGCCAGTAGTGTAGCCGGGACAGGGGGCGAGCAGTACTTC.

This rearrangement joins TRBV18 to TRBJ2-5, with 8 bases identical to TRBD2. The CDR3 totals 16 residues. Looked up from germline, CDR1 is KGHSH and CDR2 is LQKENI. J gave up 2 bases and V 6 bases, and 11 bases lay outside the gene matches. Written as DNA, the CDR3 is TGTGCCAGCTCCCCCAGTATGATAGCGGGGCAAGAGACCCAGTACTTC. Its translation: CASSPSMIAGQETQYF.

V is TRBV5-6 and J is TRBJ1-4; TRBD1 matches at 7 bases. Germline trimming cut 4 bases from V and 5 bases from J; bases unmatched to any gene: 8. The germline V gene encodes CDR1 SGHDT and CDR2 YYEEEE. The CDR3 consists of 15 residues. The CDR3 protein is CASSTAKQGNEKLFF. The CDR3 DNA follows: TGTGCCAGCAGCACGGCTAAACAGGGGAATGAAAAACTGTTTTTT.

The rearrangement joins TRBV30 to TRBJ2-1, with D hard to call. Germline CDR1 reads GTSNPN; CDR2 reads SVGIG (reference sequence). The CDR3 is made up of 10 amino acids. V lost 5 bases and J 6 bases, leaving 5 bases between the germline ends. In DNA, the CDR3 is TGTGCCTGGGGTCGCAATGAGCAGTTCTTC. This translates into CAWGRNEQFF.

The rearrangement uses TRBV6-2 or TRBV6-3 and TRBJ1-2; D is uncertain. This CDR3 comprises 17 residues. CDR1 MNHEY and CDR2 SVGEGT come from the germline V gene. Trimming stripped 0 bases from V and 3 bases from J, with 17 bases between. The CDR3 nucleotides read TGTGCCAGCAGTTACTCTGGCAGAAACTCAAACTACTATGGCTACACCTTC. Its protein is CASSYSGRNSNYYGYTF.

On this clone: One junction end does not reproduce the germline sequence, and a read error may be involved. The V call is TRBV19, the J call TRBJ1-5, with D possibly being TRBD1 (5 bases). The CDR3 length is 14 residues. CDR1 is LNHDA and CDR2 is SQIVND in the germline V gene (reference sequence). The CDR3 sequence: CASSPDSINRPQHF. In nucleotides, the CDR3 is TGTGCCAGTAGCCCCGACAGCATCAATCGGCCCCAGCATTTT.

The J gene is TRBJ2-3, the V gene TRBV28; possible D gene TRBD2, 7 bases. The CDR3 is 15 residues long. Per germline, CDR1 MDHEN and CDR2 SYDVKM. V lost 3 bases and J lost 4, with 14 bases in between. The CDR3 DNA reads TGTGCCAGCAGTTTTATTGTGGGGGGGCCAGATACGCAGTATTTT. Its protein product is CASSFIVGGPDTQYF.

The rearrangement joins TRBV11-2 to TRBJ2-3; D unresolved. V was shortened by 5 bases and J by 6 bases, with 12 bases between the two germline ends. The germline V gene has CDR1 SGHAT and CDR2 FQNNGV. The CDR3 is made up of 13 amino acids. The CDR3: CASSPRLWDTQYF. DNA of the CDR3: TGTGCCAGCAGCCCGCGCCTATGGGATACGCAGTATTTT.

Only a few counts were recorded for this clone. In DNA, the CDR3 is TGTGCCAGTAGTATCCCGGGACAGGGGACTTGGGAGCAGTACTTC. It yields the protein CASSIPGQGTWEQYF. The chain uses TRBV19 and TRBJ2-7, with 10 bases aligning to TRBD1. V trimming: 3 bases; J trimming: 7 bases; junction bases outside the gene matches: 9. Germline V gene sequence: CDR1 LNHDA, CDR2 SQIVND (reference sequence). The CDR3 runs 15 residues.

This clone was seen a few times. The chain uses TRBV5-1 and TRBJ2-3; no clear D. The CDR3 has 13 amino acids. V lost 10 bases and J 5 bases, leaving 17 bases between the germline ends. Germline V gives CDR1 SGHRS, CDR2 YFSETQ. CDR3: CAAAPRSGDTQYF. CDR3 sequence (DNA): TGCGCCGCTGCCCCGAGATCAGGAGATACGCAGTATTTT.

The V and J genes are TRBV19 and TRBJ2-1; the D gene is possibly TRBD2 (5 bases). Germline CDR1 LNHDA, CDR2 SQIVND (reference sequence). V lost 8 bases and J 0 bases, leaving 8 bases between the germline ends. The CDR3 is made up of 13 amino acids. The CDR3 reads CASGLNSYNEQFF. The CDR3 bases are TGTGCCAGTGGACTGAACTCCTACAATGAGCAGTTCTTC.

In DNA, the CDR3 is TGTGCCAGCAGGGGCGGGAGGAGCGGCGGAGAGACCCAGTACTTC. The encoded protein is CASRGGRSGGETQYF. J is TRBJ2-5 and V is TRBV7-8; 8 positions match TRBD2. CDR1 and CDR2 (germline): SGHVS, FQNEAQ. Unmatched junction bases numbered 10, after V lost 6 bases and J lost 4 bases. This CDR3 is built from 15 residues.

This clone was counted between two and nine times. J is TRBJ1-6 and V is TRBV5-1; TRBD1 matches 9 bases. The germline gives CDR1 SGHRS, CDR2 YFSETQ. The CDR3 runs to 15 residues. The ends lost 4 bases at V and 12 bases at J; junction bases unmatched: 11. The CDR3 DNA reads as TGCGCCAGCAGCCCCTCGCCGGGACAGGGTTTACCCCTCCACTTT. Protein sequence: CASSPSPGQGLPLHF.

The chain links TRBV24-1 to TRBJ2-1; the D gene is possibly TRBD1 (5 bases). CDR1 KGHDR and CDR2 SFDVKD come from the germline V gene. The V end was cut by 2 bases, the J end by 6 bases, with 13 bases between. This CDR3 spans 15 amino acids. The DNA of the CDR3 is TGTGCCACCAGTGATTCCAGGGTAGTTTTCAATGAGCAGTTCTTC. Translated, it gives CATSDSRVVFNEQFF.